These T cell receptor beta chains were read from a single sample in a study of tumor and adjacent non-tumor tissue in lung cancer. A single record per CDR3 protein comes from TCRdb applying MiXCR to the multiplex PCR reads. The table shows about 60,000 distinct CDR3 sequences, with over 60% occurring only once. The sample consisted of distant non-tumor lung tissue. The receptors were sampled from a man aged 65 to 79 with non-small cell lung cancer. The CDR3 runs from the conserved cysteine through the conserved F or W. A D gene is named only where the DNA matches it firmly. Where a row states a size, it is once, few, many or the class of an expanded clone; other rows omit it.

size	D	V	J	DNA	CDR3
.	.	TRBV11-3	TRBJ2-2	TGTACCACTTCAACCAGGGGCACCGGGGAGCTGTTTTTT	CTTSTRGTGELFF
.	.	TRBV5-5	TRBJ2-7	TGTGGCAGCAGCCCCCGCGCCGCGAGCGGACCCTACGAGCAGTACTTC	CGSSPRAASGPYEQYF
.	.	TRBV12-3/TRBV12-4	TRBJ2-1	TGTGTCAGCAGTTTGCAGGTTGGATACAATGAGCAATTCTTC	CVSSLQVGYNEQFF
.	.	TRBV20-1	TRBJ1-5	TGCAGTGCTGGGAGGGGCAATAAGCCCCAGCATTTT	CSAGRGNKPQHF
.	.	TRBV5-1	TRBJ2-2	TGCGCCAGCAGCTTGGCCCGGGGGCCTGGGACCGGGGAGCTGTTTTTT	CASSLARGPGTGELFF
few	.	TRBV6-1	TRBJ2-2	TGTGCCAGCAGTGATTCAATGGGTTCGGACACCGGGGAGCTGTTCTTT	CASSDSMGSDTGELFF
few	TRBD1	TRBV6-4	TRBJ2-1	TGTGCCAGCAGCCTCACCGGGACAGGGGGCGATGAGCAGTTCTTC	CASSLTGTGGDEQFF
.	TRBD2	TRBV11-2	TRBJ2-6	TGTGCTAGCAGCTCCCGGGGGGGTAACTCTGGGACCAACGTCCTGAGTTTC	CASSSRGGNSGTNVLSF
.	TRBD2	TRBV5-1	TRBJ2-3	TGCGCCAGCAGCTTGGATAGCGGGAGGGCCGGGACAGATACGCAGTATTTT	CASSLDSGRAGTDTQYF
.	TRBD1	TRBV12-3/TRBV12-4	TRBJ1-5	TGTGCCAGCAGTGCAGACCAGGGACAGATAAATCAGCCCCAGCATTTC	CASSADQGQINQPQHF
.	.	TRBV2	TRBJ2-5	TGTACCAGCACGGACCGGGACGACCAAGAGACCCAGTACTTC	CTSTDRDDQETQYF
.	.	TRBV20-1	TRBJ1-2	TGCAGTGCGCCCGGGGGGGGGAGTAACTATGGCTACGCCTTC	CSAPGGGSNYGYAF
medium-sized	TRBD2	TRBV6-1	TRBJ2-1	TGTGCCAGCAGTGAAGGGCTAGCGGCAAATGAGCAGTTCTTC	CASSEGLAANEQFF
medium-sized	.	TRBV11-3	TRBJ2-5	TGTGCCAGCAGCTTACAGGGCCCCCAAGAGACCCAGTACTTC	CASSLQGPQETQYF
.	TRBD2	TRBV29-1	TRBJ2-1	TGCAGCGCCGGACTTGCGGGAGTCCATGAGCAGTTCTTC	CSAGLAGVHEQFF
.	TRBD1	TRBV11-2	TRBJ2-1	TGTGCCAGCAGCTTAGTCGACAGGGGATTGGGGGAGACTCAGTTCTTC	CASSLVDRGLGETQFF
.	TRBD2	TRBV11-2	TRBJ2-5	TGTGCTAGCAACTCCTGGGAGGGTCAAGAGGCCCAGTACTTC	CASNSWEGQEAQYF
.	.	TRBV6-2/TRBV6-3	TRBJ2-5	TGTGCTAGCAGTTACGATGCCGAGAGAAGGTGGACCCAGTACTTC	CASSYDAERRWTQYF
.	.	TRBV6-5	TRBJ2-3	TGTGCCAGCAGTTTTACCATTTCAGGGGTAGATACGCAGTATTTT	CASSFTISGVDTQYF
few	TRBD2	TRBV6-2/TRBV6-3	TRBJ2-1	TGTGCCAGCAGTTACCCCGTGGGCGGGAGGGCAGGGGAGCAGTTCTTC	CASSYPVGGRAGEQFF
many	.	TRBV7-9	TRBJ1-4	TGTGCCAGCAGCGCGGGGACGGCAACTAATGAAAAACTGTTTTTT	CASSAGTATNEKLFF
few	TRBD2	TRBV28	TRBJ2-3	TGTGCCAGCAGAGTACTAGCGGGTGGGACCGGCACAGATACGCAGTATTTT	CASRVLAGGTGTDTQYF
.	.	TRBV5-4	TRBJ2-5	TGTGCCAGCAGCCTTGACCGGGGGCACCAAGAGACTCAGTACTTC	CASSLDRGHQETQYF
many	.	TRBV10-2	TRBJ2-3	TGCGCCAGCACCGATCCGGGCTATGGCACGGATACGCAGTATTTT	CASTDPGYGTDTQYF
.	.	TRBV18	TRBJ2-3	TGTGCCAGCTCACCAAATCAAGCAGATACGCAGTATTTT	CASSPNQADTQYF
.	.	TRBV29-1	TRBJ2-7	TGCAGCGTTGAAGAAACAGCTTACGAGCAGTACTTT	CSVEETAYEQYF
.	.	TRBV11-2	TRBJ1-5	TGTGCCGGCAGCTTAGCCTGTAGGCGGGGGAGCAATCAGCCCCAGCATTTT	CAGSLACRRGSNQPQHF
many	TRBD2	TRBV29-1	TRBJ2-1	TGCAGCGTCACCGGACTAGCGGCACGAGCCTACAATGAGCAGTTCTTC	CSVTGLAARAYNEQFF
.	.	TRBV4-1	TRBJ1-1	TGCGCCAGCAGCCTGGGGTCTCTAATTGACACTGAAGCTTACTTT	CASSLGSLIDTEAYF
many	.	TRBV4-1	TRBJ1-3	TGCGCCAGTACACCCGTGGGCTCTGGAAACACCATATATTTT	CASTPVGSGNTIYF
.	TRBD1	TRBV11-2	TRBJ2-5	TGTACCAGCAGCTCAGTCGACAGGGGATTGGGAGAGAACCAGTACTTC	CTSSSVDRGLGENQYF
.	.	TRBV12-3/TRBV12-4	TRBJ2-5	TGTGCCAGCAGTGCGATGGACCGCTCTGAGACTCAGTACTTC	CASSAMDRSETQYF
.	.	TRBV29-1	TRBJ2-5	.	CSVAYRCQETHYF
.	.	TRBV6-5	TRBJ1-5	TGTGCCAACAGTTACTCGGGGGGCAATCAGCCCCAGCATTTT	CANSYSGGNQPQHF
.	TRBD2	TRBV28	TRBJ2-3	TGTGCCAGCAGTTCGCCGGGGGCGACTAGCGGGAGGGATGATACGCAGTATTTT	CASSSPGATSGRDDTQYF
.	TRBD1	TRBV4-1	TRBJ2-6	TGCGCCAGTAGCTCACGGAAACCACCCGGACAGGGCCACTCTGAGGCCAACGTCCTGACTTTC	CASSSRKPPGQGHSEANVLTF
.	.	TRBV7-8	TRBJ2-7	TGTGCCAGCAGCCCCACTAGCCTAATATACGAGCAGTACTTC	CASSPTSLIYEQYF